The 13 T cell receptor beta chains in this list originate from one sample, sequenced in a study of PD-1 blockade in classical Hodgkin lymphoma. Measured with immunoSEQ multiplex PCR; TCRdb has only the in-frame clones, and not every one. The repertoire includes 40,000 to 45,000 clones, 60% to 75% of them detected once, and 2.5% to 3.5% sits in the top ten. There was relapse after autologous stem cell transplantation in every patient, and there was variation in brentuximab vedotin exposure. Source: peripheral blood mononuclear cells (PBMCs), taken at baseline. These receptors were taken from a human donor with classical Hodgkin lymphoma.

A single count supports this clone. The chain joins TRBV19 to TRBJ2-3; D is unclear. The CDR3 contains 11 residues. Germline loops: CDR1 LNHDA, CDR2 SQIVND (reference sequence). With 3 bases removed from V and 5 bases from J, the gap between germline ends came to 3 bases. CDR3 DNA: TGTGCCAGTAGTATCGGAGATACGCAGTATTTT. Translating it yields CASSIGDTQYF.

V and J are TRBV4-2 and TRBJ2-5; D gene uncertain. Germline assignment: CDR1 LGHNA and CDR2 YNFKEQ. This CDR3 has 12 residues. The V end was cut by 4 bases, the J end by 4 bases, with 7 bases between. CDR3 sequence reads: CASSRQAETQYF. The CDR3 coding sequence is TGTGCCAGCAGCCGCCAGGCAGAGACCCAGTACTTC.

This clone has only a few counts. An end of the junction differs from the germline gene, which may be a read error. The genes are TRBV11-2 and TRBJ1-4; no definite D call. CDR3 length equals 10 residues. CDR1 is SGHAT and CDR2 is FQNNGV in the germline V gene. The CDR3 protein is CASSHTGRLF. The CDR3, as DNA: TGTGCCAGCAGTCACACGGGCAGGCTTTTT.

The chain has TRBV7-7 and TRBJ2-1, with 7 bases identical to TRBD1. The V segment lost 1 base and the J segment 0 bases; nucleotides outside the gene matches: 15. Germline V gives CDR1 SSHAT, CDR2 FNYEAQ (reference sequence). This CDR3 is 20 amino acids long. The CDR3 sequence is CASSLESGRDSPNSYNEQFF. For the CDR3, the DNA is TGTGCCAGCAGCTTAGAGAGCGGCAGGGACAGTCCTAACTCCTACAATGAGCAGTTCTTC.

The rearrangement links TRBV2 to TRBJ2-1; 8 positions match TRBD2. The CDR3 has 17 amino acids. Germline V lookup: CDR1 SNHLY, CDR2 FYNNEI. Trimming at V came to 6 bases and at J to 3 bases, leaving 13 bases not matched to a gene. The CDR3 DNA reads TGTGCCAGCAGCTACTCCGGGCTAGCGGGCGTCTACAATGAGCAGTTCTTC. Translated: CASSYSGLAGVYNEQFF.

DNA for the CDR3: TGCGCCAGCAGCTTGGAGGAGGGGGCTAACTATGGCTACACCTTC. Amino acid sequence: CASSLEEGANYGYTF. The chain has TRBV5-1 and TRBJ1-2, with D perhaps TRBD1 (6 bases). The CDR3 is made up of 15 amino acids. Trimming took 0 bases from V and 0 from J, leaving 9 bases between them. CDR1 and CDR2 from the germline V gene are SGHRS and YFSETQ.

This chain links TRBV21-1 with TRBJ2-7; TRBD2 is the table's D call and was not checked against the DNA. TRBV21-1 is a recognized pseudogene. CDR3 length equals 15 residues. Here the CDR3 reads CASSERGGLDLEQYF. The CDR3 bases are TGTGCCAGCAGCGAAAGGGGTGGACTAGATCTCGAGCAGTACTTC.

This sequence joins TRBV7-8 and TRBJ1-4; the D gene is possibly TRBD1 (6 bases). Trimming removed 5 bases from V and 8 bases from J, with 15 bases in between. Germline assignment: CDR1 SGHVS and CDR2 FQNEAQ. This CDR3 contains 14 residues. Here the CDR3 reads CASSPRAGEEKLFF. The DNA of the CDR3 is TGTGCCAGCAGCCCCCGGGCAGGGGAGGAAAAACTGTTTTTT.

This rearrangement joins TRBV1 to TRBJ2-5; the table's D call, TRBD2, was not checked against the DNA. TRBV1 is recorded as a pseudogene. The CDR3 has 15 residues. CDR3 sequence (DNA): TGCACCAGCAGAATCCTAGCGGGAGTGGAGGAGACCCAGTACTTC. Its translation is CTSRILAGVEETQYF.

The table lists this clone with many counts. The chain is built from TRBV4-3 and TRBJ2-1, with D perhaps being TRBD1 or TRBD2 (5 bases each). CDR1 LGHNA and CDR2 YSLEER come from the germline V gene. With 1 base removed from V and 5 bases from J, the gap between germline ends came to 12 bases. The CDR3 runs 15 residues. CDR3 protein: CASSQGVGTDNEQFF. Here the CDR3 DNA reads TGCGCCAGCAGCCAAGGAGTTGGGACGGACAATGAGCAGTTCTTC.

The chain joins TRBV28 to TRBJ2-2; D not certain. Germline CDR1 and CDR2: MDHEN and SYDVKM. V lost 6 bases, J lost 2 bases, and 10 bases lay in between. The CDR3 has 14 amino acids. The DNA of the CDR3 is TGTGCCAGCAGGGGTGGTTACAACACCGGGGAGCTGTTTTTT. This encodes CASRGGYNTGELFF.

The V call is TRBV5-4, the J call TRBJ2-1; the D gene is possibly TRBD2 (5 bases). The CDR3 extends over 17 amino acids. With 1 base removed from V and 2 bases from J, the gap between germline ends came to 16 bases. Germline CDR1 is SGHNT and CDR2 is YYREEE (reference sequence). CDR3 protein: CASSLRRAQMTYNEQFF. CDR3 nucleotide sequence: TGTGCCAGCAGCTTGCGGCGGGCCCAGATGACCTACAATGAGCAGTTCTTC. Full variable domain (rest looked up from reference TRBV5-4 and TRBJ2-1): ETGVTQSPTHLIKTRGQQVTLRCSSQSGHNTVSWYQQALGQGPQFIFQYYREEENGRGNFPPRFSGLQFPNYSSELNVNALELDDSALYLCASSLRRAQMTYNEQFFGPGTRLTVL.

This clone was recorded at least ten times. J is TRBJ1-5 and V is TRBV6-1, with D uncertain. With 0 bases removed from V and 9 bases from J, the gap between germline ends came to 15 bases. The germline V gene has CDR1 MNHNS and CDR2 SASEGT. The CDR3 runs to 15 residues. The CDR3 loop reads CASSEATARETPQHF. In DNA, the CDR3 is TGTGCCAGCAGTGAAGCGACGGCCCGGGAGACGCCCCAGCATTTT.